This TCR beta chain was identified in a study of beta chain features in type 1 diabetes (dated 2018 in TCRdb). Broadly, across the study: Mean age, gender distribution, total cell number and subset yield did not differ between patients and healthy donors. Across all samples, approximately 100 million sorted cells were examined, and cell number per subset correlated strongly with RNA yield. The study compared TCRB repertoires of sorted circulating CD4+ T cell subsets between recently diagnosed type 1 diabetes patients and matched healthy donors. Regulatory and stem cell-like memory subsets were isolated from only 8 patients and about eight healthy donors, whereas naive and central memory subsets came from all 28 donors. The full study reports these points: Fewer insertions and more nucleotide deletions at VDJ recombination sites were observed in patients with type 1 diabetes, implying thymic rearrangement abnormalities. Shorter templates might be favored by PCR, yet because patient and control samples were amplified and corrected together, any such skew would affect both groups equally. Because cDNA rather than genomic DNA was sequenced, highly expressing activated cells could have been over-represented, although no difference in activation and CD3 levels was found between groups. HLA sub-analyses involved small numbers of individuals, so any influence of HLA type on TCRB rearrangement remained unresolved. In all four CD4+ subsets, TCRB CDR3 length was moderately but significantly shorter in type 1 diabetes patients. Naive, central memory and regulatory TCRB repertoires appeared to be more alike among patients than among healthy donors.

Each donor gave one peripheral blood draw, about 110 mL on average, collected into heparinised tubes. A BD FACSAria II was used to sort naive, central memory, regulatory and stem cell-like memory CD4+ T cells with a panel that included CD45RO, CCR7, CD25, CD127, CD95 and CD27. Every sorted population had a purity above 95%. PBMCs were isolated immediately by Lymphoprep density gradient centrifugation and stained directly without culture. So that batch effects would be minimized, each experiment stained and sorted samples in pairs, pairing one healthy donor with one patient. This clone was recorded a few times. No antigen is known for it. Qualities for individual bases were not recorded, and no much larger clone is one base off. The High Capacity cDNA Reverse Transcription Kit was used to reverse transcribe all of the isolated RNA, meaning that expressed TCRB transcripts were what got sequenced. For stem cell-like memory T cell samples, survey-depth immunoSEQ sequencing was used, averaging approximately 950,000 total reads per sample. Sorted cells were lysed in RLT buffer and RNA was extracted with DNase-treated RNeasy Micro or Mini kits, depending on cell number. Each cell subset was processed separately to prevent cross-contamination, with patient and healthy donor samples processed together. The immunoSEQ multiplex PCR was used to amplify TCRB sequences from cDNA, generating 87-bp fragments that spanned the CDR3 region. Amplicons were sequenced on the Illumina HiSeq platform. Per the original workflow: Synthetic template baselines were used to correct PCR bias computationally, reads within Hamming distance 2 were collapsed, and singletons that could not be merged were discarded. Reads were aligned against IMGT to assign V, D and J genes, CDR3 length and insertions or deletions at six rearrangement sites. Within each subset, clonotype counts were normalized to the number of sorted cells before true diversity and Gini coefficients were calculated with the tcR R package. The overlap coefficient, calculated on TCRB nucleotide sequences, was used to quantify repertoire sharing. What TCRdb holds here is the immuneACCESS table cut down to in-frame rearrangements. Part of the clones is not present; checked against another copy, under half of the missing clones reflect an unresolved V gene, and the others are unexplained. Clonal size and the V and J genes are those of that table, whereas D and trimming came from the DNA. This sample comprises approximately 120,000 clones, 40% of them detected only once. The ten largest clones represent roughly 0.07% of the sample.

The germline V end is reduced by 1 base and the J end by 0 bases; junction bases left unmatched: 2. Measured from the cysteine to the phenylalanine, the CDR3 is 15 residues long. Only CDR3 DNA remains: 45 bases, in frame from the first base. As encoded in the germline V gene (reference sequence), CDR1 is LNHDA while CDR2 is SQIVND. The TCR comes from a woman in her late teens or twenties in good health. The V gene is TRBV19 and the J gene is TRBJ1-1, and 7 bases in between align with TRBD1. The sample was stem cell memory CD4+ T cells from blood. The cell subset or site label for this specimen denotes: stem cell-like memory CD4+ T cells. Here is the DNA: TGTGCCAGTAGTATAGGTGGGACAGTGAACACTGAAGCTTTCTTT. Its protein is CASSIGGTVNTEAFF.